What follows are 3 T cell receptor beta chains derived from one specimen sequenced in a study of cytomegalovirus exposure and HLA in healthy donors. A multiplex PCR was run with 60 Vbeta primers and 13 Jbeta primers. Sequencing was performed with immunoSEQ multiplex PCR; in TCRdb, only in-frame clones are kept and a portion is missing. This sample has around 150,000 clones; 60% to 80% occur once, and the top ten carry around 2.2%. The material sequenced was PBMCs. Receptor source: a man aged 50-60 years in good health and CMV-seropositive.

This clone was recorded once. CDR3 in DNA: TGTGCCAGCAGTTACAACAGGGCCTACGAGCAGTACTTC. It translates to CASSYNRAYEQYF. The chain joins TRBV6-5 to TRBJ2-7; D is perhaps TRBD1 (6 bases). CDR1 and CDR2 from the germline V gene are MNHEY and SVGAGI. Deletions cut 2 bases from V and 2 bases from J, with 7 bases between. The CDR3 loop spans 13 amino acids.

The chain has TRBV4-3 and TRBJ1-6; D is possibly TRBD1 (6 bases). CDR1 is LGHNA, CDR2 YSLEER, per germline. The CDR3 is 16 residues long. The V gene lost 6 bases and the J gene lost 9 bases, with 21 bases spanning the gap. CDR3 region: CASSLTGPLDGSPLHF. CDR3 DNA sequence: TGCGCCAGCAGTCTTACAGGGCCTTTGGATGGTTCACCCCTCCACTTT.

The chain links TRBV5-6 to TRBJ2-2, with a weak D call TRBD1 (5 bases). The CDR3 runs to 14 residues. Germline CDR1 and CDR2: SGHDT and YYEEEE. V dropped 1 base and J dropped 1 base, with 5 bases sitting between them. The DNA for the CDR3 is TGTGCCAGCAGCTTGCAGGGGAACACCGGGGAGCTGTTTTTT. Amino acids: CASSLQGNTGELFF.